The source of this TCR beta chain is a study of cytomegalovirus exposure and HLA in healthy donors. Concerning this clone: Its cognate antigen is unknown.

Study-wide findings and caveats: DRB1 showed the most TCR associations and HLA-C the fewest in a later analysis, as rates varied by HLA locus. A list of around 160 TCR beta chains associated with cytomegalovirus was given.

The CDR3 contains 15 residues. Germline V CDR1 and CDR2: SGHAT, FQNNGV. V was pared by 5 bases and J by 0 bases, with 10 bases between. Primers for the PCR totalled 60 Vbeta and 13 Jbeta. Clones were read by immunoSEQ multiplex PCR, and TCRdb kept only the in-frame ones, dropping some. The data contain under 200,000 clones, roughly 78% of them singletons. The sequence was obtained from a woman aged 45-65 years in good health and CMV-seropositive. The sequenced material came from PBMCs. J is TRBJ1-4 and V is TRBV11-2; D call uncertain. The CDR3 DNA reads TGTGCCAGCAGCGGTGGGAGTGCAACTAATGAAAAACTGTTTTTT. As protein: CASSGGSATNEKLFF.